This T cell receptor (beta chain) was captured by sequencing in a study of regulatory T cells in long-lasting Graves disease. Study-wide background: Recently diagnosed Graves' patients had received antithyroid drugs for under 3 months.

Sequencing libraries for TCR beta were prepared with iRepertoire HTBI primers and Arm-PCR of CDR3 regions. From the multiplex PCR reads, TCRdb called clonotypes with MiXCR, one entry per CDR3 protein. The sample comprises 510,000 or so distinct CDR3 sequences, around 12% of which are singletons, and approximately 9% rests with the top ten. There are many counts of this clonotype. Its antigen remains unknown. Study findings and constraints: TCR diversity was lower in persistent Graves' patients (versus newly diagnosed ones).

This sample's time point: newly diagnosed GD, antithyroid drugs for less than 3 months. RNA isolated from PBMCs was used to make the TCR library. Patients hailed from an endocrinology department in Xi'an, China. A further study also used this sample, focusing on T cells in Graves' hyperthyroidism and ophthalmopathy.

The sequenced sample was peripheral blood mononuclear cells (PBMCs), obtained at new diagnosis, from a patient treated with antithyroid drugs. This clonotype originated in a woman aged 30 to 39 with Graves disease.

The CDR3 bases are TGTGCCAGCAGCTTAGGGGATCGTATTGGCAATTCACCCCTCCACTTT. Encoded protein: CASSLGDRIGNSPLHF. The V gene is TRBV11-2, the J gene TRBJ1-6; D call uncertain. Trimming left V 1 base short and J 7 bases short, with 14 bases between. CDR1 SGHAT and CDR2 FQNNGV come from the germline V gene. The CDR3 contains 16 residues.